These 26 T cell receptor beta chains were sequenced from one sample in a study of blood T cell repertoires in COVID-19. Sequenced by immunoSEQ multiplex PCR; TCRdb stores in-frame clones only, minus some. The data contain around 280,000 clones, 90% of them singletons. The sequenced sample consisted of PBMCs or T cells enriched from blood (not recorded which). The receptors shown here come from a woman aged 18-29 years with acute COVID-19.

The rearrangement joins TRBV28 to TRBJ2-1; TRBD2 matches at 15 bases. J was trimmed by 10 bases and V by 2 bases; bases with no gene match: 24. The CDR3 contains 22 residues. Germline-derived CDR1 and CDR2 are MDHEN and SYDVKM. In DNA form, the CDR3 reads TGTGCCAGCAGTTTAGGGTTGATGCTTTTGAGGACTAGCGGGAGGGATCCAAGGGAGCAGTTCTTC. Protein: CASSLGLMLLRTSGRDPREQFF.

A few counts support this clone. The chain employs TRBV4-2 and TRBJ2-2; D not resolved. Germline CDR1 is LGHNA and CDR2 is YNFKEQ. The CDR3 is 14 amino acids. Trimming pared 1 base from V and 0 bases from J, leaving 3 bases between. The CDR3 DNA reads TGTGCCAGCAGCCAAGTAACGAACACCGGGGAGCTGTTTTTT. Protein sequence: CASSQVTNTGELFF.

The chain combines TRBV9 with TRBJ2-1; 7 nucleotides match TRBD2. The CDR3 extends over 16 amino acids. Germline V CDR1 and CDR2: SGDLS, YYNGEE. The junction had 8 bases not matched to a gene; V was cut back by 0 bases and J by 5 bases. The CDR3 bases are TGTGCCAGCAGCGTAGAATGGCGGGAGTCTAACAATGAGCAGTTCTTC. It codes for CASSVEWRESNNEQFF.

This chain joins TRBV3-1 (or the pseudogene TRBV3-2) and TRBJ2-1; 7 nucleotides agree with TRBD2. The CDR3 covers 16 residues. Germline V gives CDR1 LGHDT, CDR2 YNNKEL (reference sequence). V shed 1 base and J 7 bases; nucleotides not matched to a gene: 10. CDR3 sequence: CASSQVATSSRNEQFF. CDR3 in DNA: TGTGCCAGCAGCCAAGTCGCGACTAGCTCGAGGAATGAGCAGTTCTTC.

This chain connects TRBV18 to TRBJ1-5; 8 bases fit TRBD1. Trimming at V came to 2 bases and at J to 4 bases, leaving 4 bases not matched to a gene. The CDR3 covers 15 residues. Germline V gene data show CDR1 as KGHSH and CDR2 as LQKENI. CDR3 in DNA: TGTGCCAGCTCACCATTTACAGGGGGAAATCAGCCCCAGCATTTT. Translation gives CASSPFTGGNQPQHF.

This chain connects TRBV7-2 to TRBJ1-6, with TRBD1 identical over 7 bases. V trimming: 8 bases; J trimming: 4 bases; junction bases outside the gene matches: 8. The germline V gene has CDR1 SGHTA and CDR2 FQGNSA. CDR3 length: 15 amino acids. The CDR3 bases are TGTGCCAGCGAGACAGGGATACGTTATAATTCACCCCTCCACTTT. This codes for CASETGIRYNSPLHF.

This clone has just one count. V usage is TRBV19 and J usage is TRBJ1-2; D might be TRBD1 (6 bases). CDR1 is LNHDA, CDR2 SQIVND, per germline (reference sequence). Deletions cut 2 bases from V and 1 base from J, with 17 bases between. The CDR3 has 17 amino acids. DNA of the CDR3: TGTGCCAGTAGTATAAATGCAGGGGTGGATCTTAACTATGGCTACACCTTC. Translating it yields CASSINAGVDLNYGYTF.

V gene TRBV5-4 combines with J gene TRBJ2-7; D remains unclear. Trimming removed 3 bases from V and 0 bases from J, with 16 bases in between. From germline, CDR1 is SGHNT and CDR2 YYREEE (reference sequence). CDR3 length: 16 amino acids. The DNA of the CDR3 is TGTGCCAGCAGCTCCCCTTCAGGCAGGTCCTCCTACGAGCAGTACTTC. Protein: CASSSPSGRSSYEQYF.

The genes are TRBV11-2 and TRBJ2-1, with 10 bases aligning to TRBD2. Germline CDR1 is SGHAT and CDR2 is FQNNGV. CDR3 length equals 16 residues. V lost 2 bases and J lost 6; bases outside the gene matches: 7. This CDR3 is CASSLSRPSGGNEQFF. Here the CDR3 DNA reads TGTGCCAGCAGCTTAAGTAGGCCTAGCGGGGGCAATGAGCAGTTCTTC.

This chain joins TRBV22-1 and TRBJ1-2. TRBV22-1 is flagged as a pseudogene. The CDR3 is 13 residues long. DNA of the CDR3: TGTCCTGGGAGCGAGGTCCGGGGGTATGGCTACACCTTC. This gives the protein CPGSEVRGYGYTF.

This chain joins TRBV2 and TRBJ1-2; D is ambiguous. CDR1 is SNHLY, CDR2 FYNNEI, per germline. The CDR3 has 12 amino acids. V was cut by 3 bases and J by 5 bases, with 7 bases left in between. The CDR3 nucleotides read TGTGCCAGCAGTGAGGCGGAGTATGGCTACACCTTC. Protein: CASSEAEYGYTF.

This clone was counted between two and nine times. This rearrangement joins TRBV29-1 to TRBJ2-2; 8 bases map to TRBD1. The V and J ends lost 6 bases and 5 bases, in that order; junction bases with no gene match: 8. Germline V CDR1 and CDR2: SQVTM, ANQGSEA. This CDR3 has 14 amino acids. In DNA form, the CDR3 reads TGCAGCGTCGTAACAGGGGGTTTGACCGGGGAGCTGTTTTTT. Amino acid sequence: CSVVTGGLTGELFF.

This clone has more than one count but fewer than ten. V usage is TRBV7-9 and J usage is TRBJ2-7; maybe TRBD1 (6 bases). Germline CDR1 is SEHNR and CDR2 is FQNEAQ (reference sequence). The CDR3 consists of 15 residues. V was pared by 5 bases and J by 4 bases, with 18 bases between. The CDR3 sequence: CASSPNHRERYEQYF. The CDR3 DNA sequence: TGTGCCAGCAGCCCTAACCACAGGGAGAGGTACGAGCAGTACTTC.

V gene TRBV6-5 combines with J gene TRBJ2-1, with 7 bases lining up with TRBD1. CDR1 and CDR2 from the germline V gene are MNHEY and SVGAGI. V shed 7 bases and J 8 bases; nucleotides not matched to a gene: 5. CDR3 length equals 12 residues. CDR3 DNA: TGTGCCAGCAAGACAGGGATTGATGAGCAGTTCTTC. Amino acids: CASKTGIDEQFF.

With regard to this clone: Other DNA sequences in the sample encode the same CDR3. This rearrangement joins TRBV9 to TRBJ2-1; TRBD2 agrees at 11 bases. Germline CDR1 reads SGDLS; CDR2 reads YYNGEE. CDR3 size: 15 residues. V shed 0 bases, J shed 6 bases, and the junction held 2 bases outside the gene matches. Written as DNA, the CDR3 is TGTGCCAGCAGCGTAGTACTAGCGGGAGCCAATGAGCAGTTCTTC. It codes for CASSVVLAGANEQFF.

As concerns this clone: The junction does not match germline at one end; this may be a read error. The chain couples TRBV11-3 to TRBJ2-2; 16 bases agree with TRBD2. CDR3 size: 20 residues. Germline V gives CDR1 SGHNT, CDR2 YENEEA. The DNA of the CDR3 is TGTGCCAGCAGCCTAGAACCGGGACTAGCGGGAGGGCCGGTCACCGGGGAGCTGTTTTTT. As protein: CASSLEPGLAGGPVTGELFF.

CDR3 region: CASSQRTSGTYEQYF. The CDR3 nucleotides read TGCGCCAGCAGCCAACGGACTAGCGGGACCTACGAGCAGTACTTC. The gene calls are TRBV4-1 and TRBJ2-7; 12 bases align to TRBD2. With 2 bases clipped from V and 2 bases from J, the junction kept 1 base outside the gene matches. Looked up from germline, CDR1 is MGHRA and CDR2 is YSYEKL. This CDR3 has 15 amino acids.

This clone was recorded only once. V usage is TRBV2 and J usage is TRBJ1-1; possible D gene TRBD1, 5 bases. CDR3 length: 11 residues. With 5 bases removed from V and 11 bases from J, the gap between germline ends came to 12 bases. Germline CDR1 is SNHLY and CDR2 is FYNNEI. This CDR3 reads CASSRGYGAFF. CDR3 nucleotides: TGTGCCAGCAGTAGGGGATACGGGGCTTTCTTT.

The V call is TRBV24-1, the J call TRBJ2-1; 10 nucleotides line up with TRBD2. The germline CDR1 and CDR2 sequences are KGHDR and SFDVKD. V was pared by 0 bases and J by 4 bases, with 2 bases of the junction left unmatched. CDR3 length: 16 amino acids. The CDR3 DNA follows: TGTGCCACCAGTGATTTGACTAGCGGGGCATACAATGAGCAGTTCTTC. Residues: CATSDLTSGAYNEQFF.

The V gene is TRBV18, the J gene TRBJ2-7; D perhaps matches TRBD1 (5 bases). Germline CDR1 and CDR2: KGHSH and LQKENI. The V end lost 1 base, the J end lost 0 bases, and 7 bases lay between the germline ends. The CDR3 spans 14 residues. CDR3 protein: CASSPRQSSYEQYF. The CDR3 nucleotides are TGTGCCAGCTCACCACGACAGAGCTCCTACGAGCAGTACTTC.

For this clone: Other DNA sequences in this specimen translate into the identical CDR3. The gene calls are TRBV7-3 and TRBJ2-1; 14 bases are shared with TRBD2. There are 15 residues in the CDR3. The V and J ends lost 3 bases and 7 bases, in that order; junction bases with no gene match: 2. CDR1 and CDR2 from the germline V gene are SGHTA and FQGTGA. CDR3 in amino acids: CASSLGLAGVNEQFF. CDR3 nucleotide sequence: TGTGCCAGCAGCTTGGGACTAGCGGGAGTAAATGAGCAGTTCTTC.

This chain uses TRBV3-1 (or the pseudogene TRBV3-2) with TRBJ2-7; TRBD1 matches at 7 bases. With V trimmed by 5 bases and J by 5 bases, 12 bases remained unmatched. Germline lookup yields CDR1 LGHDT and CDR2 YNNKEL (reference sequence). The CDR3 has 15 residues. CDR3 region: CASSGGQDVTHEQYF. The CDR3 DNA sequence: TGTGCCAGCAGCGGAGGACAGGATGTAACCCACGAGCAGTACTTC.

The gene calls are TRBV10-3 and TRBJ2-1; the match to TRBD2 covers 10 bases. The CDR3 extends over 16 amino acids. V lost 4 bases, J lost 6 bases, and 9 bases stayed unmatched. The germline gives CDR1 ENHRY, CDR2 SYGVKD. The CDR3 protein is CAISAAGLAVLNEQFF. CDR3 in DNA: TGTGCCATCAGTGCCGCAGGACTAGCGGTTCTCAATGAGCAGTTCTTC.

The V gene is TRBV7-8, the J gene TRBJ2-3; D unresolved. Germline V gene sequence: CDR1 SGHVS, CDR2 FQNEAQ. The CDR3 has 15 amino acids. V gave up 5 bases and J gave up 0 bases, with 12 bases separating them. DNA of the CDR3: TGTGCCAGCAGCCTTCCTTATACTAGCACAGATACGCAGTATTTT. It translates to CASSLPYTSTDTQYF. The complete variable domain, with remaining parts taken from reference TRBV7-8 and TRBJ2-3, reads GAGVSQSPRYKVAKRGQDVALRCDPISGHVSLFWYQQALGQGPEFLTYFQNEAQLDKSGLPSDRFFAERPEGSVSTLKIQRTQQEDSAVYLCASSLPYTSTDTQYFGPGTRLTVL.

The chain has TRBV2 and TRBJ2-1; 8 bases map to TRBD1. Looked up from germline, CDR1 is SNHLY and CDR2 is FYNNEI. This CDR3 has 13 residues. V shed 5 bases and J 6 bases; nucleotides not matched to a gene: 3. In DNA, the CDR3 is TGTGCCAGCAGTCAACAGGGGGGCAATGAGCAGTTCTTC. This codes for CASSQQGGNEQFF.

The sample holds a few counts of this clone. Other DNA sequences from this sample encode an identical CDR3 as well. In DNA, the CDR3 is TGCAGCGTCCGGACAGGGGGCAACACTGAAGCTTTCTTT. Translating gives CSVRTGGNTEAFF. The chain employs TRBV29-1 and TRBJ1-1; 11 bases match TRBD1. The CDR3 covers 13 residues. V lost 6 bases to trimming and J lost 2 bases; unmatched junction nucleotides: 2. Per germline, CDR1 SQVTM and CDR2 ANQGSEA.